The sequence of this T cell receptor (beta chain) was determined in a study of shared clonotypes between healthy human individuals (TCRdb year 2020). Notes on the research overall: The cohort comprised two women and three men aged 18 to 49 years. To estimate repertoire size and how much clonotype sharing occurs between individuals, the study deeply sequenced the blood TCR repertoires of about five healthy adults. Leukapheresis yielded between about 0.85 and 10 billion PBMCs per donor. For each donor, CD4 naive and CD4 memory were each run on three plates, CD8 naive on two plates, and CD8 memory on one plate. Libraries were prepared and TCR repertoires were sequenced by different laboratories using diverse techniques, in order to increase sequencing depth and limit assay-specific biases. Broad study findings and their caveats: Incomplete sequencing was indicated by rarefaction of sorted-subset datasets, despite the large sequencing depth. Pairwise subsampling led to the expectation that sequencing depth would affect the degree of clonotype sharing among donors. Estimated clonotype richness was generally larger for naive than for memory subsets. Clonotypes shared by all four sorted-subset donors showed higher generation probabilities than non-shared clonotypes. Sharing across a few donors was observed for approximately 5% of naive CD4, 3.5% of naive CD8, roughly 2.3% of memory CD4, and about 0.4% of memory CD8 clonotypes. The small number of donors limited the genetic and exposure-history diversity represented. Sampling was restricted to blood, and TCR repertoires in tissue are likely to differ from TCR repertoires in blood.

Looking up the germline V gene yields CDR1 KGHSH and CDR2 LQKENI. Including cysteine and phenylalanine, the CDR3 has 14 amino acids. Solely the CDR3 DNA is kept, with 42 bases framed from the first base. V is pared back by 3 bases and J by 2 bases, with 11 bases lying between the germline termini. The donors were healthy, HIV-negative adults with no recently reported acute infections or vaccinations. Every donor was a Caucasian adult living in Nashville, Tennessee, USA. CD4+ T cells were enriched by magnetic negative selection, after which naive cells were positively selected on CD45RA and the negative fraction was taken as the memory subset. After blood collection by leukapheresis, PBMCs were isolated using Ficoll-Histopaque density gradient centrifugation and then cryopreserved in the vapor phase of liquid nitrogen. Analytical flow cytometry was used to check the purity and quantity of each magnetically sorted T cell population. From each sorted fraction, genomic DNA was isolated and quantified by UV absorbance on a Nanodrop 2000c.

Using the deep immunoSEQ assay, multiplex PCR amplified TCR CDR3 regions from genomic DNA. For each cell subset, the extracted genomic DNA was distributed evenly across all wells of several immunoSEQ 96-well plates, and each plate served as one replicate. Each replicate PCR for sorted subsets received around 200 ng genomic DNA, equal to roughly 33,000 T cell genomes. The purified libraries were quantified using a Qubit 3.0 fluorometer, sized with a Bioanalyzer 2100, and then quantified again using the KAPA Library Quantification kit. Every immunoSEQ 96-well plate was sequenced on a separate single-read 150-cycle Illumina NextSeq 550 flow cell. In the original analysis: Because the immunoSEQ output held only junctional sequences and lacked quality scores, the filtering could not match the filtering applied to full-length reads. Sequences were annotated with PyIR, a Python wrapper for IgBLAST v1.9, using IMGT germline references to assign V/J genes and CDR3. Reads with weak V/J assignments (E-value above 1e-6), missing CDR3, stop codons, out-of-frame junctions, or ambiguous translated residues were removed. V3J clonotypes were defined by identical inferred V gene, J gene, and CDR3 amino acid sequence. The percentage overlap between two repertoires was calculated by dividing the number of shared unique clonotypes by the size of the smaller repertoire. Richness of each repertoire was evaluated using RTK rarefaction, the Chao1 estimator, and Recon v2.1 estimates of unobserved clonotypes. Generation probabilities for all TCRbeta clonotypes obtained by the gDNA method from several donors were computed using OLGA. This is the immuneACCESS table as TCRdb keeps it, with only in-frame sequences that have V and J called. A part of the clones is gone; compared with another copy, unresolved V genes explain less than half, and the rest is unexplained. D and trimming were read from the DNA, whereas the V and J calls and clone size are those reported in that table. This sample comprises approximately 530,000 clones, roughly 95% of them detected only once. Of the sample, 0.06% falls within the top ten clones.

This clone has just a few counts. Its recognized antigen is unknown. No much larger clone exists at a distance of one base, and base qualities are not known. Sequenced material: naive CD4+ T cells sorted from blood. Read against the paper, the sample's cell subset or site label means: CD45RA+ positively selected. Recombination connected TRBV18 to TRBJ2-7; perhaps TRBD2 is the D gene, with 6 bases matching. The sequence derives from a woman between 25 and 40 years old in good health. The DNA is as follows: TGTGCCAGCTCACCCGGGACTGTTACCTACGAGCAGTACTTC. Its translation is CASSPGTVTYEQYF. The full variable domain, with segments outside the CDR3 supplied by the reference TRBV18 and TRBJ2-7 proteins, appears as NAGVMQNPRHLVRRRGQEARLRCSPMKGHSHVYWYRQLPEEGLKFMVYLQKENIIDESGMPKERFSAEFPKEGPSILRIQQVVRGDSAAYFCASSPGTVTYEQYFGPGTRLTVT.